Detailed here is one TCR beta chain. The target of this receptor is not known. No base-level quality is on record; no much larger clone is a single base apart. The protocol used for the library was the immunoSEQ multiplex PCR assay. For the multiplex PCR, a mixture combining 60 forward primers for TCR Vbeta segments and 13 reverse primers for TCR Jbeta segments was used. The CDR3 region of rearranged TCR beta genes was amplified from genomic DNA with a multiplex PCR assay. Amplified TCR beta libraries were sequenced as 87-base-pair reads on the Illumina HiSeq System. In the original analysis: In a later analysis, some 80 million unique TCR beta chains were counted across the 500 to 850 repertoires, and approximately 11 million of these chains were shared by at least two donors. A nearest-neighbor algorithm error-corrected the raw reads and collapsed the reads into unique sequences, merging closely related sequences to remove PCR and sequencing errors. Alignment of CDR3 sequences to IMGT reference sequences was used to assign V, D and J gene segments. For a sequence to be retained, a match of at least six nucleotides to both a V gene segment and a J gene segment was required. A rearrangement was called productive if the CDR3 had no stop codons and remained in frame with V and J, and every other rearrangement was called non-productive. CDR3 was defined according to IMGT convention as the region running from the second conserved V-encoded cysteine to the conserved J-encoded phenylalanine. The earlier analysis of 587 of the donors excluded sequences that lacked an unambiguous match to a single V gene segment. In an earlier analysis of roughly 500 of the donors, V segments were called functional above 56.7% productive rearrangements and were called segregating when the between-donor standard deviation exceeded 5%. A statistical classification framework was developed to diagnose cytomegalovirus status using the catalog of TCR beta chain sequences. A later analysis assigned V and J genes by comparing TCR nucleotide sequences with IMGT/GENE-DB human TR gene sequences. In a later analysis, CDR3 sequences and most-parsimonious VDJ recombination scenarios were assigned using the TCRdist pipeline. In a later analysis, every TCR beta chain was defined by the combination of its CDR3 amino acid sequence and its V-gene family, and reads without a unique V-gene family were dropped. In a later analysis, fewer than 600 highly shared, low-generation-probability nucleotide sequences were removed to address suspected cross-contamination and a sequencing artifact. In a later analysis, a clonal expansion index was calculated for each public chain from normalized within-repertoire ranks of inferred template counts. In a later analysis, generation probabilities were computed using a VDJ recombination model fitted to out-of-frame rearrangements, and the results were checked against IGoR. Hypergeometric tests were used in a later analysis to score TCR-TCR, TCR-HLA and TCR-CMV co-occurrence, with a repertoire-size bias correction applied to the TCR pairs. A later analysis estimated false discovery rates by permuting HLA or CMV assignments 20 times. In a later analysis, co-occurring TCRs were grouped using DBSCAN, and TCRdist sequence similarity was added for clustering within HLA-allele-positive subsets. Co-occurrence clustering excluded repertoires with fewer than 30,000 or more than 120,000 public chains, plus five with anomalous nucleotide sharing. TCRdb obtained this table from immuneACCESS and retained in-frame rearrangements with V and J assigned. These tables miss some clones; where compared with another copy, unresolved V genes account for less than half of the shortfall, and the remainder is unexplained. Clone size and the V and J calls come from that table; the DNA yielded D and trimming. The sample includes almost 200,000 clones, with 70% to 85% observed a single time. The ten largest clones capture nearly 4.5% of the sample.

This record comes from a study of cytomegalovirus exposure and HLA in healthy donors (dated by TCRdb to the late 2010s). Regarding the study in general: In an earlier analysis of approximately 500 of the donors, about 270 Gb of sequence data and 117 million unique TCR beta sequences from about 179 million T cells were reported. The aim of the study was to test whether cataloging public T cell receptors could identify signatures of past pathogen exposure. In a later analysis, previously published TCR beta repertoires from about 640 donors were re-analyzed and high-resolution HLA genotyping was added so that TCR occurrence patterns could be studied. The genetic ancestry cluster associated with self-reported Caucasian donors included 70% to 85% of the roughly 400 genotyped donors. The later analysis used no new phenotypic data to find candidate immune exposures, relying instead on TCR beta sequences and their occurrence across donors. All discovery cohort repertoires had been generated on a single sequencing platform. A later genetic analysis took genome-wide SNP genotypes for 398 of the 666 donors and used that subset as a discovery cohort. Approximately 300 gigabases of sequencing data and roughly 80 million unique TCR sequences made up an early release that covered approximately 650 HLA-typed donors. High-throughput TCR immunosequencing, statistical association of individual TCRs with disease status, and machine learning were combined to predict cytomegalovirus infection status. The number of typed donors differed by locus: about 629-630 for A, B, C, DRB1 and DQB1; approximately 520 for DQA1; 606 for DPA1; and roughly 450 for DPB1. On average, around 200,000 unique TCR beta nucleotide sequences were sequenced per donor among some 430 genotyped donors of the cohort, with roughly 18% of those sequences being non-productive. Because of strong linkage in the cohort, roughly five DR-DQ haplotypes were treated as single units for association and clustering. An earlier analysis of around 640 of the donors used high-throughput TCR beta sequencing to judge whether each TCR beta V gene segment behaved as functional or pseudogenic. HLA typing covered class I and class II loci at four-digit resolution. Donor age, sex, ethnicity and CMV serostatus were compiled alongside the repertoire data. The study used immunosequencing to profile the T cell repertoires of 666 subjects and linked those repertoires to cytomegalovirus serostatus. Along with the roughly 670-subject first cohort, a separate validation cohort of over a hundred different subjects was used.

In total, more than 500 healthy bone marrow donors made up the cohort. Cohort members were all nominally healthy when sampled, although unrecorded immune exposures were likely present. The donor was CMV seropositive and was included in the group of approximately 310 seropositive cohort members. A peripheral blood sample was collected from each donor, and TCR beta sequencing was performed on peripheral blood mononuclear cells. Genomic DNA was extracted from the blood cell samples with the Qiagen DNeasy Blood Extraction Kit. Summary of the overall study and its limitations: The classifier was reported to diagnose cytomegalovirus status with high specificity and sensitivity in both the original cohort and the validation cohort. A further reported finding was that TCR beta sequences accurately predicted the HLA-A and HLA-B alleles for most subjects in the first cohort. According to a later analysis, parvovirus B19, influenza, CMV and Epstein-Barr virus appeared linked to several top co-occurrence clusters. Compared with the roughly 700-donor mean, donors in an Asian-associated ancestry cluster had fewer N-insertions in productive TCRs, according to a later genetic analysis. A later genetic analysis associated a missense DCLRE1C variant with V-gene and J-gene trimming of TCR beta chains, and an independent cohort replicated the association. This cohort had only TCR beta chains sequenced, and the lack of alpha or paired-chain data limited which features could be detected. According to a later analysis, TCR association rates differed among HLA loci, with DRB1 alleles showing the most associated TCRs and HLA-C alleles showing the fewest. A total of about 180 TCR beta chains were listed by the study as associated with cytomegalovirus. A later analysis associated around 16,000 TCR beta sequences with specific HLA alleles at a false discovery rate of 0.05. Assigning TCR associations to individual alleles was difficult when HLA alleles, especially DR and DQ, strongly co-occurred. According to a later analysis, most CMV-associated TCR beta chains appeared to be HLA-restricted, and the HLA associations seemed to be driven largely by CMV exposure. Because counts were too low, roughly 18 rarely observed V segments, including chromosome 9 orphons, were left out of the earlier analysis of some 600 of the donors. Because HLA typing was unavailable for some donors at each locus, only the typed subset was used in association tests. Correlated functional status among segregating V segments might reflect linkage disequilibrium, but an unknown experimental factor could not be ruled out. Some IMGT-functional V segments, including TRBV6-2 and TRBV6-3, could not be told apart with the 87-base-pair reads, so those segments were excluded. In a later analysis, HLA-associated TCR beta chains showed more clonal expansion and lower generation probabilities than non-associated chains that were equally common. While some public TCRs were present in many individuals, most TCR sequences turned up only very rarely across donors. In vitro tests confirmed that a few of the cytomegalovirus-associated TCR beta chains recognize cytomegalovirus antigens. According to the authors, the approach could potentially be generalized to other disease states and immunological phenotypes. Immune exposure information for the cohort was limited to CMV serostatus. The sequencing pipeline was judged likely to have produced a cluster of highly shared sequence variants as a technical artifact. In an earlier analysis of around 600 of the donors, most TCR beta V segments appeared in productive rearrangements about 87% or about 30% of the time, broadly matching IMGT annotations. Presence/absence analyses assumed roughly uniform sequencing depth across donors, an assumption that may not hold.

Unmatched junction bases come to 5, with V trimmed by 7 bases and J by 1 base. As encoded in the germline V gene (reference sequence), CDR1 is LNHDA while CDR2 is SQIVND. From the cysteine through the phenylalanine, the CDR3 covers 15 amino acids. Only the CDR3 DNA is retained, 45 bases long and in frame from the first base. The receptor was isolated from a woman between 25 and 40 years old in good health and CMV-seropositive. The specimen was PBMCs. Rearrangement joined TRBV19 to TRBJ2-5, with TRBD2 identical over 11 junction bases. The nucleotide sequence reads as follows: TGTGCCAGTACCCTGACTAGCGGGACCCAAGAGACCCAGTACTTC. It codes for CASTLTSGTQETQYF. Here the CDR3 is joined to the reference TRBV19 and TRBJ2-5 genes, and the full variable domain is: DGGITQSPKYLFRKEGQNVTLSCEQNLNHDAMYWYRQDPGQGLRLIYYSQIVNDFQKGDIAEGYSVSREKKESFPLTVTSAQKNPTAFYLCASTLTSGTQETQYFGPGTRLLVL.